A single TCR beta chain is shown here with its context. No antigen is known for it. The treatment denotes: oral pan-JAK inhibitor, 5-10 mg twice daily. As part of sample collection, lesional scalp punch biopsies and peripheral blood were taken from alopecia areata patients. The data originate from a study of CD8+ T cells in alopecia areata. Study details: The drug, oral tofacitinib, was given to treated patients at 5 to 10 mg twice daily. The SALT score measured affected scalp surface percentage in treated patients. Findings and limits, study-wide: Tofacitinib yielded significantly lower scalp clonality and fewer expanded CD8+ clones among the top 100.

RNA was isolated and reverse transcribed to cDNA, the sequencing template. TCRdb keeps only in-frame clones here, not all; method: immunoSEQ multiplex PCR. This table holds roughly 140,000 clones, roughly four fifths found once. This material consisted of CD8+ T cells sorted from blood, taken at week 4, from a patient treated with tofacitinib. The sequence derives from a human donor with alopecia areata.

The CDR3 DNA reads TGCGCCAGCAGCTTGGGTGTGGGATGGGACATTCAGTACTTC. This sequence encodes CASSLGVGWDIQYF. The chain combines TRBV5-1 with TRBJ2-4; D remains ambiguous. CDR3 size: 14 residues. Between the trimmed V and J ends, which lost 0 bases and 8 bases, there was a span of 12 bases. Germline V gene lookup returns CDR1 SGHRS and CDR2 YFSETQ.